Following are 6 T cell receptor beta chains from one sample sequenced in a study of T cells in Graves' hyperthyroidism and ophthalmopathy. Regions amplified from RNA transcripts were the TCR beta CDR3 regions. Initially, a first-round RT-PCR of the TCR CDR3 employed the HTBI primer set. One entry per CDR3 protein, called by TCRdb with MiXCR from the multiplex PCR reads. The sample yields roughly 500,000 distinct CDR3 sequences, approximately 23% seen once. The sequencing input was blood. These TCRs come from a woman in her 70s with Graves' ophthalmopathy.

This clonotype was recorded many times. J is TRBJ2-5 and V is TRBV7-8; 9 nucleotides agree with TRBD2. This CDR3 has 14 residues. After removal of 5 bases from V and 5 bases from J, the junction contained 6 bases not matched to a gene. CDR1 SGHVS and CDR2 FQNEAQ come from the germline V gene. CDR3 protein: CASSLGTSRETQYF. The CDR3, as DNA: TGTGCCAGCAGCCTCGGGACTAGCAGGGAGACCCAGTACTTC. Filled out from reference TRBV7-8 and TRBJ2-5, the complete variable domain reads GAGVSQSPRYKVAKRGQDVALRCDPISGHVSLFWYQQALGQGPEFLTYFQNEAQLDKSGLPSDRFFAERPEGSVSTLKIQRTQQEDSAVYLCASSLGTSRETQYFGPGTRLLVL.

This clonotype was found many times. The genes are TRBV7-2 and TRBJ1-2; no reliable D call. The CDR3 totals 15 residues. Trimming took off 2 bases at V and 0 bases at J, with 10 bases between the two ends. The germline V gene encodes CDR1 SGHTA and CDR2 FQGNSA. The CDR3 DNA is TGTGCCAGCAGCTTAAGGGTGGTAGCTAACTATGGCTACACCTTC. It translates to CASSLRVVANYGYTF. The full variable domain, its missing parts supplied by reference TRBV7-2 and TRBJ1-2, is GAGVSQSPSNKVTEKGKDVELRCDPISGHTALYWYRQSLGQGLEFLIYFQGNSAPDKSGLPSDRFSAERTGGSVSTLTIQRTQQEDSAVYLCASSLRVVANYGYTFGSGTRLTVV.

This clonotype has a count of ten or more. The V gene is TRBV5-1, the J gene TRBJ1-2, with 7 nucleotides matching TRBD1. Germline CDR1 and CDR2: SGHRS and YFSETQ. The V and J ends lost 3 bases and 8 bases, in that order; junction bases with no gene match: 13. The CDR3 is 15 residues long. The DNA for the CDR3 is TGCGCCAGCAGCTACACCTCCGGGACAGAGGGCGGCTACACCTTC. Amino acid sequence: CASSYTSGTEGGYTF.

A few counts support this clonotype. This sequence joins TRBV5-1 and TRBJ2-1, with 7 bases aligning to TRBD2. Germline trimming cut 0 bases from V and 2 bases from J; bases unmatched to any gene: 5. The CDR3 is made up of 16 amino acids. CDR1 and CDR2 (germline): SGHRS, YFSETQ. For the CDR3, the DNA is TGCGCCAGCAGCTTGGGTCTAGCGGCCCCCTACAATGAGCAGTTCTTC. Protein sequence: CASSLGLAAPYNEQFF.

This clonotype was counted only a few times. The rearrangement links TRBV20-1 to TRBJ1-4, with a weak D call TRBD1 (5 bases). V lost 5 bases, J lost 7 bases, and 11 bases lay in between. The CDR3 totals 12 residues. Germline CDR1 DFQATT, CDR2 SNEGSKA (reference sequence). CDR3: CSAPVRGEKLFF. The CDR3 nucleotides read TGCAGTGCTCCGGTGAGGGGTGAAAAACTGTTTTTT.

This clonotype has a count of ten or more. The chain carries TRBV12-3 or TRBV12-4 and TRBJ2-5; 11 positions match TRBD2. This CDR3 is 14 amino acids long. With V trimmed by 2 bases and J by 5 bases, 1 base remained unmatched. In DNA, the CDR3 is TGTGCCAGCAGTTTATTAGCGGGAGGGGAGACCCAGTACTTC. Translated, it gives CASSLLAGGETQYF.